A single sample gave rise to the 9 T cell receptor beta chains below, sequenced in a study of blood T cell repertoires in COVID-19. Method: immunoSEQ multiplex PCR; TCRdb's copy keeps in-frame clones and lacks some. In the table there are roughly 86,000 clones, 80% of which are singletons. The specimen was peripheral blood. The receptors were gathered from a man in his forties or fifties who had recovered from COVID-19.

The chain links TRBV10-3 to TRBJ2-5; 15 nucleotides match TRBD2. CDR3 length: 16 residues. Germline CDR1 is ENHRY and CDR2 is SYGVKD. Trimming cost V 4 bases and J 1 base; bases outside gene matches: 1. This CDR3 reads CAISGGLAGGQETQYF. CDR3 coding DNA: TGTGCCATCAGTGGGGGACTAGCGGGGGGCCAAGAGACCCAGTACTTC.

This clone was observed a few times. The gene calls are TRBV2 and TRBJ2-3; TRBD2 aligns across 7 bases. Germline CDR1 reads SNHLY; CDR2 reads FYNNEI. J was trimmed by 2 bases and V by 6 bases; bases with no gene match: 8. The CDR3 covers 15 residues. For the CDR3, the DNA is TGTGCCAGCAGATTTGCGGGAGCCCTCACAGATACGCAGTATTTT. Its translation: CASRFAGALTDTQYF.

The CDR3 protein is CAWSITGGTSQPQHF. In nucleotides, the CDR3 is TGTGCCTGGAGTATTACAGGGGGTACGAGTCAGCCCCAGCATTTT. The chain links TRBV30 to TRBJ1-5; 8 nucleotides agree with TRBD1. CDR1 and CDR2 from the germline V gene are GTSNPN and SVGIG (reference sequence). Germline trimming cut 2 bases from V and 6 bases from J; bases unmatched to any gene: 9. The CDR3 contains 15 residues.

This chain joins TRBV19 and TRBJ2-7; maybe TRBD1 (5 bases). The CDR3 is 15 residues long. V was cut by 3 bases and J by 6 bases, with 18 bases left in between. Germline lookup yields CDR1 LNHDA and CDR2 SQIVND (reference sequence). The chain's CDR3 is CASSMVLGQGTEQYF. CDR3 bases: TGTGCCAGTAGTATGGTTCTGGGGCAGGGAACCGAGCAGTACTTC. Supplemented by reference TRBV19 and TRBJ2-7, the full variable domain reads DGGITQSPKYLFRKEGQNVTLSCEQNLNHDAMYWYRQDPGQGLRLIYYSQIVNDFQKGDIAEGYSVSREKKESFPLTVTSAQKNPTAFYLCASSMVLGQGTEQYFGPGTRLTVT.

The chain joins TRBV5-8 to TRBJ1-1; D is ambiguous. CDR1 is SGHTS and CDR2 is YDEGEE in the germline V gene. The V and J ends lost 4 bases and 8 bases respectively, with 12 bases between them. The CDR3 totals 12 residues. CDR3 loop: CASSTTRSEAFF. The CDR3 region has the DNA TGTGCCAGCAGCACCACTAGATCCGAAGCTTTCTTT.

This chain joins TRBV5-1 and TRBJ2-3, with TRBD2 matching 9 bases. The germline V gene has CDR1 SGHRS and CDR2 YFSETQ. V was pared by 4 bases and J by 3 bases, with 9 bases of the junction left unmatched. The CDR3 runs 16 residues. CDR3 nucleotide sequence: TGCGCCAGCAGCGTCGTAGCGGGGGATATTACAGATACGCAGTATTTT. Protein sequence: CASSVVAGDITDTQYF.

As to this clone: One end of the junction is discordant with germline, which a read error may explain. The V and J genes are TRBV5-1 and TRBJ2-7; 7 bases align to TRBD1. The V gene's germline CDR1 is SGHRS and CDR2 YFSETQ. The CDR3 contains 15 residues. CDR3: CASRLDRSSIYEQYF. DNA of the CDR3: TGCGCCAGCAGATTGGACAGGTCCTCCATATACGAGCAGTACTTC.

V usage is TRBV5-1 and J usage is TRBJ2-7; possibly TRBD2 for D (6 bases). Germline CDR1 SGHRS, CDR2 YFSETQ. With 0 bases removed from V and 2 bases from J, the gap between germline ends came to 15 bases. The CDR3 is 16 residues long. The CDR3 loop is CASSLGPAGPAYEQYF. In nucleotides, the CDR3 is TGCGCCAGCAGCTTGGGGCCCGCGGGGCCCGCCTACGAGCAGTACTTC.

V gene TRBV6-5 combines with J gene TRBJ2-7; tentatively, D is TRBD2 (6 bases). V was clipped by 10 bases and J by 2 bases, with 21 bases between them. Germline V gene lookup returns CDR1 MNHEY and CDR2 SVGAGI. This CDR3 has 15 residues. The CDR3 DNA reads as TGTGCCACACCTCTAGTAGGGGACTCAACCTACGAGCAGTACTTC. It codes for CATPLVGDSTYEQYF.